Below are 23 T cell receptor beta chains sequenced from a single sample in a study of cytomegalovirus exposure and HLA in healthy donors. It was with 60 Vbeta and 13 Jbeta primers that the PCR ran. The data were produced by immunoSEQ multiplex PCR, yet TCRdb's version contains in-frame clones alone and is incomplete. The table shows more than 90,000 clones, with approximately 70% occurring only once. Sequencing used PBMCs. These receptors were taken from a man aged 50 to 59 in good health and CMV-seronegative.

The CDR3 DNA is TGCGCCAGCAGCCAAGATCGGCGGGCCTACGAGCAGTACTTC. It encodes CASSQDRRAYEQYF. The rearrangement links TRBV4-3 to TRBJ2-7; TRBD2 might be the D (5 bases). V was pared by 0 bases and J by 2 bases, with 8 bases between. Germline V gives CDR1 LGHNA, CDR2 YSLEER. This CDR3 has 14 residues.

CDR3 coding DNA: TGTGCCAGCAGCGTCGAGGCGGGGGGGATACACACAGATACGCAGTATTTT. As protein: CASSVEAGGIHTDTQYF. J is TRBJ2-3 and V is TRBV9; 9 nucleotides align to TRBD2. V trimming: 2 bases; J trimming: 2 bases; junction bases outside the gene matches: 9. Germline V gives CDR1 SGDLS, CDR2 YYNGEE. This CDR3 has 17 amino acids.

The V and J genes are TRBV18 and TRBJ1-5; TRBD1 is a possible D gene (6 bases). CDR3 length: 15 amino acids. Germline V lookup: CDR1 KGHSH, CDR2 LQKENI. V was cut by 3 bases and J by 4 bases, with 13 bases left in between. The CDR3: CASSPVTGRNQPQHF. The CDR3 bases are TGTGCCAGCTCACCTGTGACAGGTCGTAATCAGCCCCAGCATTTT.

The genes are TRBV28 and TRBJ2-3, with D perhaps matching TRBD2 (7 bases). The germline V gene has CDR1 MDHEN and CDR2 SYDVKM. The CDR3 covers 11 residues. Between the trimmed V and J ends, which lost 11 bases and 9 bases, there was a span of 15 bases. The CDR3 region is CAAGASRTQYF. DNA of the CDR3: TGTGCCGCGGGGGCCTCAAGGACGCAGTATTTT.

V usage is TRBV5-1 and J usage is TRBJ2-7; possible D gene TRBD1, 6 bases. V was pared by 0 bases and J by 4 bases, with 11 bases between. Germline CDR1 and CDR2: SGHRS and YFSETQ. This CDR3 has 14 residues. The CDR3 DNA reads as TGCGCCAGCAGCTTGGCCAGGGGCGGGTACGAGCAGTACGTC. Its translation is CASSLARGGYEQYV.

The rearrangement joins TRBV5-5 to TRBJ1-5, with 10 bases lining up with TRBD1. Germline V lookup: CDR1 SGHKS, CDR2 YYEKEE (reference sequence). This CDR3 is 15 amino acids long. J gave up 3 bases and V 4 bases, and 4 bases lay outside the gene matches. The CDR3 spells CASSLTGGLNQPQHF. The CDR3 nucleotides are TGTGCCAGCAGCCTGACAGGGGGCCTCAATCAGCCCCAGCATTTT. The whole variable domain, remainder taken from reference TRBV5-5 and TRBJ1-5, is DAGVTQSPTHLIKTRGQQVTLRCSPISGHKSVSWYQQVLGQGPQFIFQYYEKEERGRGNFPDRFSARQFPNYSSELNVNALLLGDSALYLCASSLTGGLNQPQHFGDGTRLSIL.

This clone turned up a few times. The CDR3 nucleotides read TGTGCCTGGGGACTAGTTTACAATGAGCAGTTCTTC. Translation gives CAWGLVYNEQFF. This chain links TRBV30 with TRBJ2-1; 7 bases map to TRBD2. This CDR3 has 12 amino acids. The V and J ends lost 5 bases and 4 bases, in that order; junction bases with no gene match: 2. CDR1 GTSNPN and CDR2 SVGIG come from the germline V gene (reference sequence).

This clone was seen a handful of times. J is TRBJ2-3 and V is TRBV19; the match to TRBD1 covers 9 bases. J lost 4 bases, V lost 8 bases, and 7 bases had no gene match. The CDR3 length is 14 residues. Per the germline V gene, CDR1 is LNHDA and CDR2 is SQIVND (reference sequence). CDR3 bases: TGTGCCAGTCGACGGACAGGGGATTCAGATACGCAGTATTTT. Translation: CASRRTGDSDTQYF.

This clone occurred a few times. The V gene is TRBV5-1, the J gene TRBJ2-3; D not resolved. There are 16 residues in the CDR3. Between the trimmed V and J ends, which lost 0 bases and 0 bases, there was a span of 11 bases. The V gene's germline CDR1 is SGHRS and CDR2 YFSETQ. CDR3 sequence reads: CASSLVVSASTDTQYF. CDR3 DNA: TGCGCCAGCAGCTTGGTCGTCAGCGCTAGCACAGATACGCAGTATTTT.

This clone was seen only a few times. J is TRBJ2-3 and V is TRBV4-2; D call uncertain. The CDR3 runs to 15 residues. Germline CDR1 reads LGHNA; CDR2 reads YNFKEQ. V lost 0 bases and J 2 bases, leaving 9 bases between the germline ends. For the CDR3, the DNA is TGTGCCAGCAGCCAAGATGTCCAATCCACAGATACGCAGTATTTT. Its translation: CASSQDVQSTDTQYF.

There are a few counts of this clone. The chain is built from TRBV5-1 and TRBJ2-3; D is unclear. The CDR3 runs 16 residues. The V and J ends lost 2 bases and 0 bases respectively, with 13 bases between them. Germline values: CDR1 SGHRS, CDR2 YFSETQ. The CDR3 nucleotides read TGCGCCAGCAGCTTCAGTGCAGCGTCAAGCACAGATACGCAGTATTTT. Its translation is CASSFSAASSTDTQYF. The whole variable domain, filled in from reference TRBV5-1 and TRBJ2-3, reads KAGVTQTPRYLIKTRGQQVTLSCSPISGHRSVSWYQQTPGQGLQFLFEYFSETQRNKGNFPGRFSGRQFSNSRSEMNVSTLELGDSALYLCASSFSAASSTDTQYFGPGTRLTVL.

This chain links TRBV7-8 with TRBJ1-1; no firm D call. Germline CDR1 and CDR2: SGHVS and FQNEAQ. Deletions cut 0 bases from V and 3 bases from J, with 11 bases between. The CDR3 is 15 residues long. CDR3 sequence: CASSLAETRDTEAFF. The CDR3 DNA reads TGTGCCAGCAGCTTAGCGGAAACTAGGGACACTGAAGCTTTCTTT.

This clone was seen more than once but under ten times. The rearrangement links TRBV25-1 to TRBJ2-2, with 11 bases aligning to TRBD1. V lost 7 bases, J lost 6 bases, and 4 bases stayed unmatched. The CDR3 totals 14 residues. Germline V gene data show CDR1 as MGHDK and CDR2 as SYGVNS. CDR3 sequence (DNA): TGTGCCAGCAACCCGGGACAGGGGGCCGGGGAGCTGTTTTTT. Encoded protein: CASNPGQGAGELFF.

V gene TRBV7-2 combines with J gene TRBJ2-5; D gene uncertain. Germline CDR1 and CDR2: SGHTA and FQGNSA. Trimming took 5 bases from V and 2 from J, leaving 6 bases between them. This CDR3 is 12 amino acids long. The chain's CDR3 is CASSPVQETQYF. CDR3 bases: TGTGCCAGCAGCCCGGTGCAAGAGACCCAGTACTTC.

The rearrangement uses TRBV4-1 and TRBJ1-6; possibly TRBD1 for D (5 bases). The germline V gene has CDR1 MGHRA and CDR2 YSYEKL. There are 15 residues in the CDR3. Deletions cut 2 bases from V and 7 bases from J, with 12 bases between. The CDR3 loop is CASSQLGLPNSPLHF. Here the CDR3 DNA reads TGCGCCAGCAGCCAATTGGGACTGCCGAATTCACCCCTCCACTTT.

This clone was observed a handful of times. Here the CDR3 DNA reads TGTGCCAGCAGCCAAGAGGGGTCGGGGGGGGCGGAGACCCAGTACTTC. As protein: CASSQEGSGGAETQYF. The V call is TRBV4-2, the J call TRBJ2-5; 8 bases line up with TRBD2. The CDR3 loop spans 16 amino acids. Germline CDR1 LGHNA, CDR2 YNFKEQ. V gave up 0 bases and J gave up 5 bases; unmatched junction bases: 8.

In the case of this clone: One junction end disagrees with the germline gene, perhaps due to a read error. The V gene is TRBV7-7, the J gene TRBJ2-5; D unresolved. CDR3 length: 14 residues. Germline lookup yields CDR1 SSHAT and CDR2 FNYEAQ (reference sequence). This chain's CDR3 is CASSLATSAQTQYF. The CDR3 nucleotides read TGTGCTAGCAGCTTAGCTACCTCAGCGCAGACCCAGTACTTC. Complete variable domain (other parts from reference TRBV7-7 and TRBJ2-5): GAGVSQSPRYKVTKRGQDVTLRCDPISSHATLYWYQQALGQGPEFLTYFNYEAQPDKSGLPSDRFSAERPEGSISTLTIQRTEQRDSAMYRCASSLATSAQTQYFGPGTRLLVL.

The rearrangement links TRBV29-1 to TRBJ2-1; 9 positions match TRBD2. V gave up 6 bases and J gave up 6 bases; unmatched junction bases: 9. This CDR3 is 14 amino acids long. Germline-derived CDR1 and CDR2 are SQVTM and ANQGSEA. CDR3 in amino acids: CSVLGLAGSNEQFF. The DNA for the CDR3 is TGCAGCGTCCTGGGCCTAGCGGGAAGCAATGAGCAGTTCTTC.

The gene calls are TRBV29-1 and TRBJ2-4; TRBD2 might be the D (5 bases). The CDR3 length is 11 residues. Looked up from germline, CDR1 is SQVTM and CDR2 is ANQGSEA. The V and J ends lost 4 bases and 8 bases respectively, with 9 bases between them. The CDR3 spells CSVGRRDIQYF. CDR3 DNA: TGCAGCGTTGGCAGGCGGGACATTCAGTACTTC. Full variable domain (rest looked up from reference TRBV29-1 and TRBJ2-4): SAVISQKPSRDICQRGTSLTIQCQVDSQVTMMFWYRQQPGQSLTLIATANQGSEATYESGFVIDKFPISRPNLTFSTLTVSNMSPEDSSIYLCSVGRRDIQYFGAGTRLSVL.

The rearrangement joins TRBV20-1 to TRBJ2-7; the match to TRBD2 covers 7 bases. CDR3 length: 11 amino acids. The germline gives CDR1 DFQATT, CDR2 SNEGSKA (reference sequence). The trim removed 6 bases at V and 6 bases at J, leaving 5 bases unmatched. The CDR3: CSAPREGEQYV. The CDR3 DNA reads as TGCAGTGCGCCTAGGGAGGGCGAGCAGTACGTC.

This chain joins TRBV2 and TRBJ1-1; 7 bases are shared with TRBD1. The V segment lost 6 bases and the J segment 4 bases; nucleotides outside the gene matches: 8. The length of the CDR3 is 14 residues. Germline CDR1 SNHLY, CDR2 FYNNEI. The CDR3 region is CASRSEGAGTEAFF. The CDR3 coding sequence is TGTGCCAGCAGGAGTGAGGGGGCAGGCACTGAAGCTTTCTTT.

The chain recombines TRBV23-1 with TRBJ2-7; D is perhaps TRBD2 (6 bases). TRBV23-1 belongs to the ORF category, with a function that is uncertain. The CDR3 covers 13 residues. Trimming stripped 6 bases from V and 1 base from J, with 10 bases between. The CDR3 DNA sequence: TGCGCCAGCAGACCGGGACTTTCCTACGAGCAGTACGTC. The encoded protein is CASRPGLSYEQYV.

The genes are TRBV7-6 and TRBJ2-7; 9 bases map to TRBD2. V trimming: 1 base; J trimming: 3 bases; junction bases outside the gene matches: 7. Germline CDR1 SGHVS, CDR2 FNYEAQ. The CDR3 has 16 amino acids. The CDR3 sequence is CASSLGPTSGLYEQYF. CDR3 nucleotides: TGTGCCAGCAGCTTAGGCCCGACTAGCGGTCTCTACGAGCAGTACTTC.